These T cell receptor beta chains were read from a single sample in a study of TIL therapy for anti-PD-1-resistant metastatic lung cancer. Assay: immunoSEQ multiplex PCR; the TCRdb copy retains only in-frame clones and omits some. The sample includes approximately 60,000 clones, roughly four fifths of them seen just once. Source: blood, taken at baseline. These receptor sequences come from a person aged 30 to 80 with non-small cell lung cancer. Each CDR3 is given with its conserved first and last residue. Each record gives: clone size, J gene, D gene, V gene, CDR3 DNA, CDR3 protein. The D gene is left open where the match is weak. The size of a clone is reported for some rows only, either as once, few or many, or as a class for expanded clones.

size: -; J: TRBJ2-7; D: -; V: TRBV13; DNA: TGTGCCAGCAGCTCATCAGCCTACGAGCAGTACTTC; CDR3: CASSSSAYEQYF
size: -; J: TRBJ1-1; D: -; V: TRBV11-1; DNA: TGTGCCAGCAGTTCTTTACGACTGAGGGGAACTGAAGCTTTCTTT; CDR3: CASSSLRLRGTEAFF
size: few; J: TRBJ1-6; D: -; V: TRBV4-2; DNA: TGTGCCAGCAGCCAAGATCTAGGGGGTTGGAATTCACCCCTCCACTTT; CDR3: CASSQDLGGWNSPLHF
size: once; J: TRBJ1-3; D: -; V: TRBV5-4; DNA: TGTGCCAGCAGCGTCGACAGCTCTGGAAACACCATATATTTT; CDR3: CASSVDSSGNTIYF
size: -; J: TRBJ2-1; D: -; V: TRBV7-3; DNA: TGTGCCAGCAGCTTAACCTCGGGACAATCCTACAATGAGCAGTTCTTC; CDR3: CASSLTSGQSYNEQFF
size: once; J: TRBJ2-3; D: TRBD2; V: TRBV28; DNA: TGTGCCAGCAGCAGAGGGACTAGCGTAACTAGCACAGATACGCAGTATTTT; CDR3: CASSRGTSVTSTDTQYF
size: -; J: TRBJ2-3; D: TRBD2; V: TRBV9; DNA: TGTGCCAGCAGCGACAACTTAGCGGGGGGTACAGATACGCAGTATTTT; CDR3: CASSDNLAGGTDTQYF
size: -; J: TRBJ1-5; D: TRBD1; V: TRBV7-2; DNA: TGTGCCAGCAGCATATGGGACAGCCGGGGTCAGCCCCAGCATTTT; CDR3: CASSIWDSRGQPQHF
size: -; J: TRBJ2-5; D: TRBD1; V: TRBV7-9; DNA: TGTGCCAGCAGCTTAGGCGACAGGGGACTTCAAGAGACCCAGTACTTC; CDR3: CASSLGDRGLQETQYF
size: -; J: TRBJ2-7; D: TRBD2; V: TRBV7-9; DNA: TGTGCCAGCAGCCTCGGCGGGGGTCCCGGCGAGCAGTACTTC; CDR3: CASSLGGGPGEQYF
size: few; J: TRBJ2-4; D: -; V: TRBV7-6; DNA: TGTGCCAGCAGCCCCGGACCCCTACAAAACATTCAGTACTTC; CDR3: CASSPGPLQNIQYF
size: -; J: TRBJ2-2; D: TRBD2; V: TRBV24-1; DNA: TGTGCCACCAGTGGACTAGCGGGAGCGATCGGGGAGCTGTTTTTT; CDR3: CATSGLAGAIGELFF
size: -; J: TRBJ1-1; D: -; V: TRBV27; DNA: TGTGCCAGCAGTTTATTACAGACAAATGAAGCTTTCTTT; CDR3: CASSLLQTNEAFF
size: -; J: TRBJ2-1; D: -; V: TRBV7-9; DNA: TGTGCCAGCAGACATTTAGGTAGTAGAATCCTCTCCTACAATGAGCAGTTCTTC; CDR3: CASRHLGSRILSYNEQFF
size: -; J: TRBJ1-4; D: TRBD1; V: TRBV7-2; DNA: TGTGCCAGCAGCTCCACAGGGGAGGGTGAAAAACTGTTTTTT; CDR3: CASSSTGEGEKLFF
size: -; J: TRBJ2-3; D: -; V: TRBV28; DNA: TGTGCCAGCAGTTCAGACACAGATACGCAGTATTTT; CDR3: CASSSDTDTQYF
size: few; J: TRBJ1-2; D: -; V: TRBV12-3/TRBV12-4; DNA: TGTGCCAGCAGTAGGGGGGTGCGCTATGGCTACACCTTC; CDR3: CASSRGVRYGYTF
size: -; J: TRBJ2-1; D: -; V: TRBV21-1; DNA: TGTGCCAGCAGCACGGAGAGCGGGAATTTTACCTACAATGAGCAGTTCTTC; CDR3: CASSTESGNFTYNEQFF
size: -; J: TRBJ2-2; D: -; V: TRBV14; DNA: TGTGCCAGCAGCCAAGTGGGCACCGGGGAGCTGTTTTTT; CDR3: CASSQVGTGELFF
size: -; J: TRBJ2-1; D: -; V: TRBV5-6; DNA: TGTGCCAGCAGCTTGGGAGGAGGAAGGGGCGGTTGGGATGAGCAGTTCTTC; CDR3: CASSLGGGRGGWDEQFF
size: -; J: TRBJ2-7; D: TRBD1; V: TRBV2; DNA: TGTGCCAGCAGGGGGGACAGTTTCTACGAGCAGTACTTC; CDR3: CASRGDSFYEQYF
size: -; J: TRBJ1-6; D: -; V: TRBV7-9; DNA: TGTGCCAGCAGCCCTAGCGGGGCCCATTCACCCCTCCACTTT; CDR3: CASSPSGAHSPLHF
size: -; J: TRBJ1-6; D: -; V: TRBV3-1/TRBV3-2; DNA: TGTGCCAGCAGCCAAAATGGGGGTTTCTCCTATTCACCCCTCCACTTT; CDR3: CASSQNGGFSYSPLHF
size: -; J: TRBJ2-2; D: TRBD2; V: TRBV2; DNA: TGTGCCAGCAACACGATACTCCCACTAGCGGGGGCTCAGAACACCGGGGAGCTGTTTTTT; CDR3: CASNTILPLAGAQNTGELFF
size: -; J: TRBJ2-3; D: -; V: TRBV7-9; DNA: TGTGCCAGCAGCTTAGGCAGGGCGGGCACAGATACGCAGTATTTT; CDR3: CASSLGRAGTDTQYF
size: -; J: TRBJ2-7; D: -; V: TRBV6-1; DNA: TGTGCCAGCAGTGGGGACAGTTTTCTAGCGCTTCACTCCTACGAGCAGTACTTC; CDR3: CASSGDSFLALHSYEQYF
size: -; J: TRBJ1-1; D: TRBD1; V: TRBV7-9; DNA: TGTGCCAGCAGCCCCCGACAGGGCAGAAGGGGCACTGAAGCTTTCTTT; CDR3: CASSPRQGRRGTEAFF
size: -; J: TRBJ1-5; D: -; V: TRBV27; DNA: TGTGCCAGCAGTTATAAATTCGGGGGGGATCAGCCCCAGCATTTT; CDR3: CASSYKFGGDQPQHF
size: -; J: TRBJ2-7; D: TRBD1; V: TRBV5-1; DNA: TGCGCCAGCTCAGGACAGGGACTCTACGAGCAGTACTTC; CDR3: CASSGQGLYEQYF
size: -; J: TRBJ1-1; D: -; V: TRBV28; DNA: TGTGCCAGCAGTTTCTTATTCGGGGGTACTGAAGCTTTCTTT; CDR3: CASSFLFGGTEAFF
size: once; J: TRBJ2-7; D: TRBD1; V: TRBV18; DNA: TGTGCCAGCTCAGACCAGGGGGATAATTCCTACGAGCAGTACTTC; CDR3: CASSDQGDNSYEQYF
size: -; J: TRBJ2-7; D: -; V: TRBV20-1; DNA: TGCAGTGCTAAGAGCTTATACGAGCAGTACTTC; CDR3: CSAKSLYEQYF
size: -; J: TRBJ1-1; D: -; V: TRBV19; DNA: TGTGCCAGTAGTATATTCCCCTCCTCGAACACTGAAGCTTTCTTT; CDR3: CASSIFPSSNTEAFF
size: -; J: TRBJ2-1; D: TRBD1; V: TRBV18; DNA: TGTGCCAGCTCACCACCGGGACAGGGGGCCTCCTACAATGAGCAGTTCTTC; CDR3: CASSPPGQGASYNEQFF
size: -; J: TRBJ2-2; D: TRBD2; V: TRBV2; DNA: TGTGCCAGCAGTGATCGCGGGGGAGTCGGGGAGCTGTTTTTT; CDR3: CASSDRGGVGELFF
size: few; J: TRBJ2-7; D: TRBD2; V: TRBV6-2/TRBV6-3; DNA: TGTGCCAGCAGTTCTTTCAGCGGGGCTTCCTACGAGCAGTACTTC; CDR3: CASSSFSGASYEQYF
size: -; J: TRBJ1-1; D: -; V: TRBV6-5; DNA: TGTGCCAGCAGGGACCGATACACTGAAGCTTTCTTT; CDR3: CASRDRYTEAFF
size: -; J: TRBJ2-5; D: -; V: TRBV6-5; DNA: TGTGCCAGCGGATTAGGAGCGAGGGGTGGCGAGACCCAGTACTTC; CDR3: CASGLGARGGETQYF
size: -; J: TRBJ2-3; D: TRBD2; V: TRBV6-2/TRBV6-3; DNA: TGTGCCAGCAGTTATATGATCCTAGCGGATATCACAGATACGCAGTATTTT; CDR3: CASSYMILADITDTQYF
size: few; J: TRBJ2-5; D: -; V: TRBV27; DNA: TGTGCCAGCAGCCCCTCAGGGTTCGGAGAGACCCAGTACTTC; CDR3: CASSPSGFGETQYF
size: -; J: TRBJ2-3; D: TRBD2; V: TRBV7-9; DNA: TGTGCCAGCAGCTTAGCAGCGGGAGTCTGGGGAGATACGCAGTATTTT; CDR3: CASSLAAGVWGDTQYF
size: -; J: TRBJ2-3; D: TRBD2; V: TRBV11-3; DNA: TGTGCCAGCAGCTTAGTCAGCGGGGGCTCCACAGATACGCAGTATTTT; CDR3: CASSLVSGGSTDTQYF
size: -; J: TRBJ1-1; D: -; V: TRBV7-9; DNA: TGTGCCAGCAGCTCCGGGACACTTAACACTGAAGCTTTCTTT; CDR3: CASSSGTLNTEAFF
size: -; J: TRBJ2-7; D: -; V: TRBV4-1; DNA: TGCGCCAGCAGCCCCACTCTCGGGGTTTACGAGCAGTACTTC; CDR3: CASSPTLGVYEQYF
size: -; J: TRBJ2-3; D: TRBD2; V: TRBV7-2; DNA: TGTGCCAGCAGCTTAGCGCTGGCTAGCGGGAGGGTGGCAGATACGCAGTATTTT; CDR3: CASSLALASGRVADTQYF
size: -; J: TRBJ2-5; D: -; V: TRBV4-2; DNA: TGTGCCAGCAGCCAAGGGACGATAGGGGGGTGGGAGACCCAGTACTTC; CDR3: CASSQGTIGGWETQYF
size: once; J: TRBJ1-3; D: -; V: TRBV28; DNA: TGTGCCAGCAGCAATAATATACTGCGGGGCATACGCTCTGGAAACACCATATATTTT; CDR3: CASSNNILRGIRSGNTIYF
size: -; J: TRBJ2-1; D: TRBD2; V: TRBV20-1; DNA: TGCAGTGCTAGTAAGGGACTAGCGGGGAGGGGCGTTTACAATGAGCAGTTCTTC; CDR3: CSASKGLAGRGVYNEQFF
size: -; J: TRBJ1-1; D: -; V: TRBV18; DNA: TGTGCCAGCTCACCTCAGGGGACGAACACTGAAGCTTTCTTT; CDR3: CASSPQGTNTEAFF
size: once; J: TRBJ2-5; D: TRBD2; V: TRBV9; DNA: TGTGCCAGCAGCGTAGGCGGGAGGTTCCAAGAGACCCAGTACTTC; CDR3: CASSVGGRFQETQYF